Presented here are 25 T cell receptor beta chains from one specimen sequenced in a study of blood T cell repertoires in COVID-19. Using immunoSEQ multiplex PCR, the repertoire was profiled, and TCRdb retains in-frame clones only, with some absent. The sample has 220,000 or so clones, around four fifths seen once. The sample taken for sequencing was peripheral blood. All receptors come from a young man with active or convalescent COVID-19.

The chain links TRBV20-1 to TRBJ2-7, with D possibly being TRBD1 (6 bases). Deletions cut 4 bases from V and 4 bases from J, with 8 bases between. The length of the CDR3 is 11 residues. Germline lookup yields CDR1 DFQATT and CDR2 SNEGSKA (reference sequence). In nucleotides, the CDR3 is TGCAGTGCTACGGACAGATACGAGCAGTACTTC. It specifies CSATDRYEQYF.

The rearrangement uses TRBV24-1 and TRBJ2-2; perhaps TRBD1 as D (5 bases). The germline gives CDR1 KGHDR, CDR2 SFDVKD. V was trimmed by 1 base and J by 4 bases, leaving 6 bases between them. CDR3 length: 14 amino acids. CDR3 bases: TGTGCCACCAGTGATTTAGACAGCACCGGGGAGCTGTTTTTT. Translating gives CATSDLDSTGELFF.

CDR3 in amino acids: CASRVRETQYF. As DNA, the CDR3 is TGTGCCAGCAGGGTTAGAGAGACCCAGTACTTC. The chain couples TRBV2 to TRBJ2-5; D is ambiguous. V lost 6 bases to trimming and J lost 4 bases, with 6 bases between them. In germline, CDR1 is SNHLY, CDR2 FYNNEI. This CDR3 contains 11 residues.

The table lists this clone with a count of one. The chain combines TRBV20-1 with TRBJ1-2; TRBD1 matches at 8 bases. The CDR3 length is 11 residues. Germline V gene data show CDR1 as DFQATT and CDR2 as SNEGSKA (reference sequence). J gave up 14 bases and V 2 bases, and 7 bases lay outside the gene matches. CDR3 sequence: CSARWSGTGTF. CDR3 nucleotides: TGCAGTGCTAGATGGTCGGGGACAGGAACCTTC.

V usage is TRBV19 and J usage is TRBJ1-3; no definite D call. The CDR3 totals 14 residues. The germline CDR1 and CDR2 sequences are LNHDA and SQIVND (reference sequence). V lost 6 bases and J 0 bases, leaving 9 bases between the germline ends. Here the CDR3 DNA reads TGTGCCAGTAGCTACTCTCGCTCTGGAAACACCATATATTTT. Residues: CASSYSRSGNTIYF.

The chain uses TRBV5-1 and TRBJ2-5; 13 bases agree with TRBD2. The trim removed 6 bases at V and 3 bases at J, leaving 8 bases unmatched. CDR3 length: 16 amino acids. Germline V gene data show CDR1 as SGHRS and CDR2 as YFSETQ. This chain's CDR3 is CASIPGLAGRKETQYF. DNA for the CDR3: TGCGCCAGCATCCCGGGACTAGCGGGGAGAAAAGAGACCCAGTACTTC.

The gene calls are TRBV11-2 and TRBJ1-2; D remains unclear. Deletions cut 6 bases from V and 4 bases from J, with 12 bases between. In germline, CDR1 is SGHAT, CDR2 FQNNGV. The CDR3 is 13 amino acids. The CDR3 DNA is TGTGCCAGCAGACAAACCGGGAGCTATGGCTACACCTTC. This codes for CASRQTGSYGYTF.

CDR3 bases: TGCGCCAGCACCGAACAGGGGTCGGACGGCTACACCTTC. It encodes CASTEQGSDGYTF. The V and J genes are TRBV5-1 and TRBJ1-2, with TRBD1 matching over 7 bases. Trimming removed 6 bases from V and 8 bases from J; junction bases left unmatched: 10. The CDR3 contains 13 residues. Germline CDR1 is SGHRS and CDR2 is YFSETQ. Full variable domain (remainder filled in from reference TRBV5-1 and TRBJ1-2): KAGVTQTPRYLIKTRGQQVTLSCSPISGHRSVSWYQQTPGQGLQFLFEYFSETQRNKGNFPGRFSGRQFSNSRSEMNVSTLELGDSALYLCASTEQGSDGYTFGSGTRLTVV.

The rearrangement joins TRBV4-1 to TRBJ2-7; tentative D call: TRBD1 (6 bases). Germline values: CDR1 MGHRA, CDR2 YSYEKL. V was clipped by 0 bases and J by 7 bases, with 19 bases between them. The CDR3 extends over 16 amino acids. CDR3 nucleotide sequence: TGCGCCAGCAGCCAAGACCGGGACACGGGGTTGGGTGAGCAGTACTTC. Protein sequence: CASSQDRDTGLGEQYF.

The chain joins TRBV3-1 (or the pseudogene TRBV3-2) to TRBJ1-4; no firm D call. Between the trimmed V and J ends, which lost 4 bases and 11 bases, there was a span of 8 bases. Germline lookup yields CDR1 LGHDT and CDR2 YNNKEL (reference sequence). The length of the CDR3 is 11 residues. CDR3 in DNA: TGTGCCAGCAGCCTAACTGAGAAACTGTTTTTT. It specifies CASSLTEKLFF.

V and J are TRBV9 and TRBJ2-5; 12 nucleotides line up with TRBD2. This CDR3 is 15 amino acids long. The J segment lost 4 bases and the V segment lost 3 bases, leaving 4 bases of the junction unmatched. Germline CDR1 reads SGDLS; CDR2 reads YYNGEE. DNA of the CDR3: TGTGCCAGCAGCGCTCAGACTAGCGGGAGAGAGACCCAGTACTTC. Protein: CASSAQTSGRETQYF.

The V gene is TRBV4-2, the J gene TRBJ1-4; 7 bases map to TRBD1. V shed 2 bases and J 6 bases; nucleotides not matched to a gene: 6. The CDR3 contains 15 residues. Germline loops: CDR1 LGHNA, CDR2 YNFKEQ. Here the CDR3 DNA reads TGTGCCAGCAGCCAAATCAGCCAGGGGGATGAAAAACTGTTTTTT. Residues: CASSQISQGDEKLFF.

The rearrangement joins TRBV11-2 to TRBJ1-3; 7 nucleotides line up with TRBD1. The CDR3 contains 14 residues. V shed 5 bases and J 2 bases; nucleotides not matched to a gene: 3. The germline V gene encodes CDR1 SGHAT and CDR2 FQNNGV. The CDR3 coding sequence is TGTGCCAGCAGCCGAACAGGGGCTGGAAACACCATATATTTT. It codes for CASSRTGAGNTIYF. The full variable domain, rest sourced from reference TRBV11-2 and TRBJ1-3, is EAGVAQSPRYKIIEKRQSVAFWCNPISGHATLYWYQQILGQGPKLLIQFQNNGVVDDSQLPKDRFSAERLKGVDSTLKIQPAKLEDSAVYLCASSRTGAGNTIYFGEGSWLTVV.

This clone was detected only once. The chain is built from TRBV3-1 (or the pseudogene TRBV3-2) and TRBJ2-7; 8 bases map to TRBD2. The germline V gene has CDR1 LGHDT and CDR2 YNNKEL (reference sequence). The CDR3 loop spans 14 amino acids. The V segment lost 2 bases and the J segment 5 bases; nucleotides outside the gene matches: 5. Here the CDR3 DNA reads TGTGCCAGCAGCCAACACCGGGAGGGAAACGAGCAGTACTTC. Encoded protein: CASSQHREGNEQYF.

The rearrangement uses TRBV11-2 and TRBJ2-5, with TRBD2 as a possible D gene (5 bases). Deletions cut 5 bases from V and 1 base from J, with 11 bases between. CDR3 length: 14 residues. Germline CDR1 and CDR2: SGHAT and FQNNGV. The CDR3 spells CASSPNGVQETQYF. The CDR3 DNA sequence: TGTGCCAGCAGCCCAAACGGGGTCCAAGAGACCCAGTACTTC.

This chain links TRBV28 with TRBJ2-5; D not certain. Germline V gene data show CDR1 as MDHEN and CDR2 as SYDVKM. The CDR3 is 15 residues long. The V end was cut by 3 bases, the J end by 2 bases, with 13 bases between. CDR3 in amino acids: CASSFYGGQQETQYF. CDR3 DNA sequence: TGTGCCAGCAGTTTTTACGGTGGGCAGCAAGAGACCCAGTACTTC.

This clone has more than one count but fewer than ten. This rearrangement joins TRBV11-1 to TRBJ1-6, with 7 bases matching TRBD1. Trimming cost V 5 bases and J 7 bases; bases outside gene matches: 2. The CDR3 covers 13 residues. Looked up from germline, CDR1 is SGHAT and CDR2 is FQDESV (reference sequence). The CDR3 region is CASSGDRNSPLHF. CDR3 nucleotides: TGTGCCAGCAGCGGGGACAGAAATTCACCCCTCCACTTT.

The chain combines TRBV2 with TRBJ2-3, with 13 nucleotides matching TRBD2. Germline assignment: CDR1 SNHLY and CDR2 FYNNEI. This CDR3 is built from 12 residues. J gave up 14 bases and V 9 bases, and 8 bases lay outside the gene matches. The CDR3 sequence is CASGTSGAGGYF. The CDR3 DNA is TGTGCCAGTGGGACTAGCGGGGCAGGCGGGTATTTT.

J is TRBJ1-5 and V is TRBV30; D is possibly TRBD1 (5 bases). CDR1 and CDR2 (germline): GTSNPN, SVGIG (reference sequence). The CDR3 is 15 amino acids. With 4 bases removed from V and 0 bases from J, the gap between germline ends came to 13 bases. CDR3 coding DNA: TGTGCCTGGAATCCCCAGGGCCTTAGCAATCAGCCCCAGCATTTT. It codes for CAWNPQGLSNQPQHF.

The chain employs TRBV5-1 and TRBJ2-7, with 7 bases matching TRBD1. The CDR3 is 14 residues long. CDR1 SGHRS and CDR2 YFSETQ come from the germline V gene. Trimming cost V 4 bases and J 3 bases; bases outside gene matches: 7. This chain's CDR3 is CASSPRTGDYEQYF. CDR3 nucleotides: TGCGCCAGCAGCCCCCGGACAGGTGACTACGAGCAGTACTTC.

The chain carries TRBV30 and TRBJ2-7; TRBD1 matches 7 bases. The CDR3 runs to 13 residues. CDR1 is GTSNPN, CDR2 SVGIG, per germline (reference sequence). V lost 3 bases to trimming and J lost 2 bases; unmatched junction nucleotides: 4. CDR3 region: CAWSPGTAYEQYF. CDR3 DNA: TGTGCCTGGAGCCCGGGGACAGCCTACGAGCAGTACTTC.

In its sample, this clone was seen a few times. The chain couples TRBV4-2 to TRBJ1-2; no reliable D call. This CDR3 comprises 14 residues. CDR1 and CDR2 (germline): LGHNA, YNFKEQ. V lost 0 bases and J 8 bases, leaving 13 bases between the germline ends. The CDR3 here is CASSQDWASKGYTF. CDR3 coding DNA: TGTGCCAGCAGCCAAGATTGGGCCAGCAAGGGCTACACCTTC.

The rearrangement joins TRBV28 to TRBJ1-1; D possibly corresponds to TRBD1 (6 bases). Germline V gene lookup returns CDR1 MDHEN and CDR2 SYDVKM. V was cut by 5 bases and J by 0 bases, with 16 bases left in between. This CDR3 comprises 16 residues. CDR3 sequence (DNA): TGTGCCAGCAGTGCTCCAACAGGGTTTATGAACACTGAAGCTTTCTTT. This encodes CASSAPTGFMNTEAFF.

Remarks on this clone: A junction end diverges from the germline sequence, so it may reflect a read error. This sequence joins TRBV6-2 or TRBV6-3 and TRBJ2-1; D is unresolved. The germline V gene encodes CDR1 MNHEY and CDR2 SVGEGT. The CDR3 totals 14 residues. CDR3 DNA sequence: TGTGCCAGCAGTTACGTTTTCTCCGACAATGAGCAGTTCTTC. The encoded protein is CASSYVFSDNEQFF.

The chain recombines TRBV6-5 with TRBJ2-7; D ambiguous. Trimming took off 6 bases at V and 0 bases at J, with 12 bases between the two ends. The CDR3 is 14 amino acids. CDR1 is MNHEY and CDR2 is SVGAGI in the germline V gene. For the CDR3, the DNA is TGTGCCAGCAGGAATCGTGGGCTCTCCTACGAGCAGTACTTC. This sequence encodes CASRNRGLSYEQYF.